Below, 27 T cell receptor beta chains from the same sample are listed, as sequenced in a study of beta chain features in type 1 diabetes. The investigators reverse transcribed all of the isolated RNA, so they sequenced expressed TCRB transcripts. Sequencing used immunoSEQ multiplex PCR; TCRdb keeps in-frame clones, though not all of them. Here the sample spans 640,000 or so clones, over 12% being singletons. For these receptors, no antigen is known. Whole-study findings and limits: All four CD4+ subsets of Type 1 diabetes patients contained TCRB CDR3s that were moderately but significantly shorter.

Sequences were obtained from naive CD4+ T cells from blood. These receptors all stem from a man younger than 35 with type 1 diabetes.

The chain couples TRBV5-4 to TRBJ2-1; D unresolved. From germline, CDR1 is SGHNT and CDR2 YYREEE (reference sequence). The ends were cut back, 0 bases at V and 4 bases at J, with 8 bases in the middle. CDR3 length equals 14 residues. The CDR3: CASSLDQVYNEQFF. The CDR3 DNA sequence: TGTGCCAGCAGCTTGGATCAGGTATACAATGAGCAGTTCTTC. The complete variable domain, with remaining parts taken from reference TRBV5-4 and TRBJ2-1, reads ETGVTQSPTHLIKTRGQQVTLRCSSQSGHNTVSWYQQALGQGPQFIFQYYREEENGRGNFPPRFSGLQFPNYSSELNVNALELDDSALYLCASSLDQVYNEQFFGPGTRLTVL.

For the CDR3, the DNA is TGTGCCAGCTCACCACGGTCTAGCGGCGCAGATACGCAGTATTTT. This gives the protein CASSPRSSGADTQYF. V usage is TRBV18 and J usage is TRBJ2-3; 7 bases are a match to TRBD2. This CDR3 is built from 15 residues. CDR1 and CDR2 (germline): KGHSH, LQKENI. Trimming at V came to 1 base and at J to 4 bases, leaving 5 bases not matched to a gene.

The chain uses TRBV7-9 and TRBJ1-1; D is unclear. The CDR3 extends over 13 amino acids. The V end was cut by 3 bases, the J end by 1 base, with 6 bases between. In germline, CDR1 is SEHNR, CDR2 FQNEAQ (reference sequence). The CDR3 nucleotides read TGTGCCAGCAGCTTCCAACAGAACACTGAAGCTTTCTTT. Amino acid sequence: CASSFQQNTEAFF.

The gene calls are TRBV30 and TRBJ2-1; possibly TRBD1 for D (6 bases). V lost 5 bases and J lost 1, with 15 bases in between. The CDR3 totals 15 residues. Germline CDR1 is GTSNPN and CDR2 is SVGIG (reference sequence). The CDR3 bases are TGTGCCTGGGCGTCGAGGGGGACATCCTACAATGAGCAGTTCTTC. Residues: CAWASRGTSYNEQFF.

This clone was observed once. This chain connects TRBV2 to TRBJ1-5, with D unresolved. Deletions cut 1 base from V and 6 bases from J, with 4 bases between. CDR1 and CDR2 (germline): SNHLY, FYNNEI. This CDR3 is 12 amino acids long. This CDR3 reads CASSEGFQPQHF. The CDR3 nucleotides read TGTGCCAGCAGTGAAGGGTTTCAGCCCCAGCATTTT.

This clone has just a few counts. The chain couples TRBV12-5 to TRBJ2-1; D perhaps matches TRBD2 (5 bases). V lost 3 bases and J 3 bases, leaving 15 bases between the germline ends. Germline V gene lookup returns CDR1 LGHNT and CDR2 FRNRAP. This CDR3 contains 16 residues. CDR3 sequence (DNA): TGTGCTAGTGGTTTTCACATCACGGGATACTACAATGAGCAGTTCTTC. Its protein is CASGFHITGYYNEQFF.

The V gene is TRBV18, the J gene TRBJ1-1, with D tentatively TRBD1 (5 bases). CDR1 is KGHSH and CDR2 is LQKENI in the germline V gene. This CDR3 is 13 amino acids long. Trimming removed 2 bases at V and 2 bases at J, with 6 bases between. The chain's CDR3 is CASSPDSNTEAFF. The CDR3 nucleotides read TGTGCCAGCTCACCAGACAGTAACACTGAAGCTTTCTTT.

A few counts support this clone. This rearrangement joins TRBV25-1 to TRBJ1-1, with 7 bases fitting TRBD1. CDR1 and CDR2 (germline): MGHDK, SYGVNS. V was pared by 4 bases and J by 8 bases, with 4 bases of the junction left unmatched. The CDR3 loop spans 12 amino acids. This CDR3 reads CASSARTGEAFF. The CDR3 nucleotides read TGTGCCAGCAGTGCTCGGACAGGCGAAGCTTTCTTT.

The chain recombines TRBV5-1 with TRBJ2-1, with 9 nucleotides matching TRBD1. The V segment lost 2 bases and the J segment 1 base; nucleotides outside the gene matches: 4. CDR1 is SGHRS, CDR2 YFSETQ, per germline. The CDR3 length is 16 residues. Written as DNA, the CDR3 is TGCGCCAGCAGCTTCATACAGGGGGCTTCCTACAATGAGCAGTTCTTC. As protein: CASSFIQGASYNEQFF.

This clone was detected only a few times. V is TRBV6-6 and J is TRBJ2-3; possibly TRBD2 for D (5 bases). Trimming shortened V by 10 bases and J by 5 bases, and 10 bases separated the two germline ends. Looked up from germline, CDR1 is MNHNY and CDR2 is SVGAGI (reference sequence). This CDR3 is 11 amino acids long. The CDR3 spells CATLREDTQYF. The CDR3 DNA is TGTGCCACCCTCCGGGAAGATACGCAGTATTTT.

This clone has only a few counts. In DNA form, the CDR3 reads TGTGCCCCTAGGAGGGGCGAGCAGTACTTC. Protein: CAPRRGEQYF. V is TRBV30 and J is TRBJ2-7; tentative D call: TRBD2 (6 bases). The CDR3 runs to 10 residues. Germline lookup yields CDR1 GTSNPN and CDR2 SVGIG (reference sequence). Trimming removed 8 bases at V and 6 bases at J, with 11 bases between.

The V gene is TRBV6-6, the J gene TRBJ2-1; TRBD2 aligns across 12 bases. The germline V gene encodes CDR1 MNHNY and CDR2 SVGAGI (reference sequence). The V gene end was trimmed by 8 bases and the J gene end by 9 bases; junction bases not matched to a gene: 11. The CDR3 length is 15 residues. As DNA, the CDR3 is TGTGCCAGCCTGGTCCTAGCGGGAGGGCGCAGTGAGCAGTTCTTC. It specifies CASLVLAGGRSEQFF.

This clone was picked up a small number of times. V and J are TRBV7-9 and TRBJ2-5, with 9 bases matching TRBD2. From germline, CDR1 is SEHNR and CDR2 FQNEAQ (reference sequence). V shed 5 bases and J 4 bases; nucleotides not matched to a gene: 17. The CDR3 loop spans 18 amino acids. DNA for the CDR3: TGTGCCAGCAGCCCCCGAGGCTCCGGGACTAGCCGGGGAGAGACCCAGTACTTC. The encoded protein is CASSPRGSGTSRGETQYF.

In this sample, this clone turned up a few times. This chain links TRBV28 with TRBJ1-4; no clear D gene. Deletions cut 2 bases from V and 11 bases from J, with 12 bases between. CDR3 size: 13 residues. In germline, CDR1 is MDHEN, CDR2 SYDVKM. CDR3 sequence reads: CASSLEVARKLFF. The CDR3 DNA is TGTGCCAGCAGTTTAGAGGTCGCGCGGAAACTGTTTTTT.

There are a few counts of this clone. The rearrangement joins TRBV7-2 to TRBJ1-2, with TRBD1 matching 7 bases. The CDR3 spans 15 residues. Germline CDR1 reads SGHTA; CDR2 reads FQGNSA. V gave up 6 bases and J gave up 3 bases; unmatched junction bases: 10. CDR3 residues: CASSSNGDRDYGYTF. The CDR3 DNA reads TGTGCCAGCAGTTCGAACGGCGACAGGGACTATGGCTACACCTTC.

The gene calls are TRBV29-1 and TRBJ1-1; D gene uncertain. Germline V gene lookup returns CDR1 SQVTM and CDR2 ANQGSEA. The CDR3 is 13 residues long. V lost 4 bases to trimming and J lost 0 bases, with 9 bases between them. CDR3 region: CSVAHRLNTEAFF. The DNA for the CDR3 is TGCAGCGTTGCTCATAGACTGAACACTGAAGCTTTCTTT.

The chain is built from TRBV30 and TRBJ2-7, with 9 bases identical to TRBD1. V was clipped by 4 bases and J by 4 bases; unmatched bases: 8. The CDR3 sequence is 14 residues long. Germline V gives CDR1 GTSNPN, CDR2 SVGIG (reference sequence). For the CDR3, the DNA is TGTGCCTGGACACCCCAGGACAGGGGATACGAGCAGTACTTC. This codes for CAWTPQDRGYEQYF. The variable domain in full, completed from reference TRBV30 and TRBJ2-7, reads SQTIHQWPATLVQPVGSPLSLECTVEGTSNPNLYWYRQAAGRGLQLLFYSVGIGQISSEVPQNLSASRPQDRQFILSSKKLLLSDSGFYLCAWTPQDRGYEQYFGPGTRLTVT.

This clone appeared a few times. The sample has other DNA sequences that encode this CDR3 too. CDR3 coding DNA: TGCAGTGCCCTATTGGAGACCCAGTACTTC. Translating it yields CSALLETQYF. The chain has TRBV20-1 and TRBJ2-5; D uncertain. The V end was cut by 6 bases, the J end by 5 bases, with 7 bases between. Germline V gives CDR1 DFQATT, CDR2 SNEGSKA (reference sequence). This CDR3 is 10 amino acids long.

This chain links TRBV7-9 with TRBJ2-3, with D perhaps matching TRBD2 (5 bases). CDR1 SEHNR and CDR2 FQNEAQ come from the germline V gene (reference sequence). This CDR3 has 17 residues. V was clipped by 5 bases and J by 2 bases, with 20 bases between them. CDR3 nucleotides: TGTGCCAGCAGCCTAAACCACGGGCTAGCCTTCACAGATACGCAGTATTTT. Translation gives CASSLNHGLAFTDTQYF.

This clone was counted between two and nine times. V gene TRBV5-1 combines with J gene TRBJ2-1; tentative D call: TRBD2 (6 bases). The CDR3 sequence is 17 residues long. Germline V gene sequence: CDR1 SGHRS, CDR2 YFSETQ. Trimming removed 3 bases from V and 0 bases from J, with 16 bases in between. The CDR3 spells CASSSLGGGDSYNEQFF. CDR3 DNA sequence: TGCGCCAGCAGCTCCCTTGGTGGCGGGGACTCCTACAATGAGCAGTTCTTC.

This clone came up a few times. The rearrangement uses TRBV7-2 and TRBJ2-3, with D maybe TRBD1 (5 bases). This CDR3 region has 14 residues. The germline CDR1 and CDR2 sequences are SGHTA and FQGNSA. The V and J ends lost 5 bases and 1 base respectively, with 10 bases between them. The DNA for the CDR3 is TGTGCCAGCAGCCAGGGCGCAGGCACAGATACGCAGTATTTT. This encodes CASSQGAGTDTQYF.

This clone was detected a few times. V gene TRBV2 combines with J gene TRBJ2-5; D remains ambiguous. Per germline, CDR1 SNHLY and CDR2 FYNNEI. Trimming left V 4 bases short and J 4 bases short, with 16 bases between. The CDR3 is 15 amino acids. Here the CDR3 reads CASSVQSTSRETQYF. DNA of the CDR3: TGTGCCAGCAGTGTACAGTCAACCTCGAGAGAGACCCAGTACTTC.

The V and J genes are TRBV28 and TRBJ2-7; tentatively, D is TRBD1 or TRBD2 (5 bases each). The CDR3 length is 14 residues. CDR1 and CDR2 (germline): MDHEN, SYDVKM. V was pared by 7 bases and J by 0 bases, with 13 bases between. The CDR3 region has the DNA TGTGCCAGCATGAAGGGGACGGGCTCCTACGAGCAGTACTTC. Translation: CASMKGTGSYEQYF.

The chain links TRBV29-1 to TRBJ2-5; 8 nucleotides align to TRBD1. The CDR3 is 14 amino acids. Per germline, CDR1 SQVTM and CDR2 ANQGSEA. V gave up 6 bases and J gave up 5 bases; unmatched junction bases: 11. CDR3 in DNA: TGCAGCGTCACACGCCAGGGGGCTAGGGAGACCCAGTACTTC. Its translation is CSVTRQGARETQYF. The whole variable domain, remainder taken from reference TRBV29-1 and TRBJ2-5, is SAVISQKPSRDICQRGTSLTIQCQVDSQVTMMFWYRQQPGQSLTLIATANQGSEATYESGFVIDKFPISRPNLTFSTLTVSNMSPEDSSIYLCSVTRQGARETQYFGPGTRLLVL.

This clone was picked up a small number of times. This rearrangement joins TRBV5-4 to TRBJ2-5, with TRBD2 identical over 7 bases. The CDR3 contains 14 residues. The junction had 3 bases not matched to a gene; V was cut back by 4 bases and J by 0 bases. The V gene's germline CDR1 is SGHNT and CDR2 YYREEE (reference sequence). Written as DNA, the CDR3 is TGTGCCAGCAGCACCGGGACTAACCAAGAGACCCAGTACTTC. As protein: CASSTGTNQETQYF.

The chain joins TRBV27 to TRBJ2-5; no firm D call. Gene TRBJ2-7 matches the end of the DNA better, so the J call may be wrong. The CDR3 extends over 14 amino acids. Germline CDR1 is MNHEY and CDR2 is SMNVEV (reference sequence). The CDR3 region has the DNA TGTGCCAGCAGTTTAAGGGAAGGGTGGTACGAGCAGTACTTC. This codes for CASSLREGWYEQYF.

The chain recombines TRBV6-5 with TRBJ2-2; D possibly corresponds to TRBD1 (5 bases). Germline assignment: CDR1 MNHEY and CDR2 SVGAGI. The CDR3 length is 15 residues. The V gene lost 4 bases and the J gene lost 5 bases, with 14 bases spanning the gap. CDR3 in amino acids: CASSFPGPGTGELFF. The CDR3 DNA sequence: TGTGCCAGCAGTTTCCCGGGCCCAGGGACCGGGGAGCTGTTTTTT.